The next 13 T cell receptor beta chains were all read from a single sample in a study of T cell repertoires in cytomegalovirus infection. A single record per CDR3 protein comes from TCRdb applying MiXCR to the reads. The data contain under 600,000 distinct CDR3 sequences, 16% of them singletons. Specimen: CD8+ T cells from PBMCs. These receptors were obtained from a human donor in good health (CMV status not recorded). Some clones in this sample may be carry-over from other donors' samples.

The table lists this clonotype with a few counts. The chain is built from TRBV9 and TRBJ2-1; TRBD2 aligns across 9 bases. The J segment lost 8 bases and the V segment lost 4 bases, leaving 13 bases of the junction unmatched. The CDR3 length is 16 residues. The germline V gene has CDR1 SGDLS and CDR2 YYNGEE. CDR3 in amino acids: CASSPRGTSILDEQFF. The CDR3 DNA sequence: TGTGCCAGCAGCCCTCGGGGGACTAGCATCCTCGATGAGCAGTTCTTC.

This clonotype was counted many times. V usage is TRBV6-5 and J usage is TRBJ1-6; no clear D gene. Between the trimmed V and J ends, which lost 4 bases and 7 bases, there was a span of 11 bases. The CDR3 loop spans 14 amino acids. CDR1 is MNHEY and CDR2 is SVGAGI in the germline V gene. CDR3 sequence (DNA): TGTGCCAGCAGTTCCGGAGAAGGCAATTCACCCCTCCACTTT. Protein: CASSSGEGNSPLHF.

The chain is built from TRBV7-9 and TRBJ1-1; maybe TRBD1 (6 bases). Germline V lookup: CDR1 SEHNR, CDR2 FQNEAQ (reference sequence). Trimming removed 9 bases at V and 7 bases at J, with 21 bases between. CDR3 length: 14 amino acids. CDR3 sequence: CASSLVGAGDEAFF. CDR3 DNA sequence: TGTGCCAGTTCCCTTGTGGGGGCGGGGGATGAAGCTTTCTTT.

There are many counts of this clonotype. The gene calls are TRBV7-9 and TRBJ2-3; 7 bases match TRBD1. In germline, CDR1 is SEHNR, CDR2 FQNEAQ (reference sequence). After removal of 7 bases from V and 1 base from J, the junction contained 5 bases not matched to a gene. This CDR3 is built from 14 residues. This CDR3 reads CASNKGAGTDTQYF. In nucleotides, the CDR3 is TGTGCCAGCAACAAGGGGGCTGGCACAGATACGCAGTATTTT.

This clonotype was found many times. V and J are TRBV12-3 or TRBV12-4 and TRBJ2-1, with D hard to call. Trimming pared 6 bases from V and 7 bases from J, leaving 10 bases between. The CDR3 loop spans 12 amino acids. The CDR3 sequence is CASRGTLNEQFF. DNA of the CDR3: TGTGCCAGCAGGGGTACATTAAATGAGCAGTTCTTC.

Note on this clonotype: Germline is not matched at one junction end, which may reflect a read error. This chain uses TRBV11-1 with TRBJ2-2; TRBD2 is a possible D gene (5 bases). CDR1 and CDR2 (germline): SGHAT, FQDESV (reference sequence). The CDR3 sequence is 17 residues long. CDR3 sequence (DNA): TGTGCCAGAAGCCAAGATCGAGTGGACTCACCAACCGGTGAGCTGTTTTTT. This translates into CARSQDRVDSPTGELFF.

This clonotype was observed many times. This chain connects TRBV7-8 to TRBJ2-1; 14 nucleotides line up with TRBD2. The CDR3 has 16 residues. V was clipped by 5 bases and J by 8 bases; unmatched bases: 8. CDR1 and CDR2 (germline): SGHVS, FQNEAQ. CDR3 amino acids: CASSLGLAGVWYEQFF. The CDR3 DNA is TGTGCCAGCAGCCTGGGACTAGCGGGAGTTTGGTATGAGCAGTTCTTC. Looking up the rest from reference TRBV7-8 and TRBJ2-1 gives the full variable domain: GAGVSQSPRYKVAKRGQDVALRCDPISGHVSLFWYQQALGQGPEFLTYFQNEAQLDKSGLPSDRFFAERPEGSVSTLKIQRTQQEDSAVYLCASSLGLAGVWYEQFFGPGTRLTVL.

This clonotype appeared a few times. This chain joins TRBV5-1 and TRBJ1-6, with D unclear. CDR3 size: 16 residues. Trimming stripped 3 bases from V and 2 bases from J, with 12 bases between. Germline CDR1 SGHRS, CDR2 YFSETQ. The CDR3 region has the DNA TGCGCCAGCAGCTCCCCTGACGTGGCCTATAATTCACCCCTCCACTTT. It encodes CASSSPDVAYNSPLHF.

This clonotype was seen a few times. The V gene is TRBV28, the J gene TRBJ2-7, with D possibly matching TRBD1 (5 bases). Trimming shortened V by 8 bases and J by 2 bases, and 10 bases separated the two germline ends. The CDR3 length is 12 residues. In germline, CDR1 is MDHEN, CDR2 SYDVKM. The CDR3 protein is CASQGSPYEQYF. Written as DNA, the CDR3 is TGTGCCAGCCAGGGAAGCCCCTACGAGCAGTACTTC.

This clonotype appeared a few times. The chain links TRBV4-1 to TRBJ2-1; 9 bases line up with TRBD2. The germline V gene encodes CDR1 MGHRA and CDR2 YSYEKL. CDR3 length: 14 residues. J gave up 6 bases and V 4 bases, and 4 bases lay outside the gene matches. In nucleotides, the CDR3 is TGCGCCAGCAGCCTGCGGCGGGGGGGCAATGAGCAGTTCTTC. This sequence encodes CASSLRRGGNEQFF.

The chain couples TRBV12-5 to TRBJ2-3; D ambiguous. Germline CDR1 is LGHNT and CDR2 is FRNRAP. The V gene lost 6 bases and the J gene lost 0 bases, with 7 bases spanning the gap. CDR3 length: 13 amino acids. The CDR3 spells CASGTSSTDTQYF. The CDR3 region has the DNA TGTGCTAGTGGGACTTCTAGCACAGATACGCAGTATTTT.

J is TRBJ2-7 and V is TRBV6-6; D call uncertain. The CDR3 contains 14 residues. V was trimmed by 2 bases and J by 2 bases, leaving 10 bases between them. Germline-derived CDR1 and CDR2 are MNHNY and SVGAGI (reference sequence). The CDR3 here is CASSYDLSAYEQYF. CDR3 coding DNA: TGTGCCAGCAGTTACGACCTATCTGCCTACGAGCAGTACTTC.

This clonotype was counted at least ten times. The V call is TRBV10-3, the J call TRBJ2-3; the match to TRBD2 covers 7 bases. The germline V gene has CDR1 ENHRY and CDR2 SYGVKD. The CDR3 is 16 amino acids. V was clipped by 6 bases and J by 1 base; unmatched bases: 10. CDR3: CAISSGGLEGTDTQYF. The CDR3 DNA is TGTGCCATCAGCTCGGGGGGTCTGGAGGGCACAGATACGCAGTATTTT.